Reported below is one T cell receptor (beta chain). Its cognate antigen is unknown. The data originate from a study of cytomegalovirus exposure and HLA in healthy donors. PCR amplification relied on 60 Vbeta primers (plus 13 Jbeta primers). The repertoire was sequenced with immunoSEQ multiplex PCR; TCRdb's copy has only in-frame clones and lacks some. Seen here are roughly 100,000 clones, 60% to 80% observed once, and the top ten hold more than 2.5%. Trimming took off 4 bases at V and 0 bases at J, with 10 bases between the two ends. The CDR3 has 15 residues. Looked up from germline, CDR1 is LGHNA and CDR2 is YSLEER. Findings and caveats of the study: TRBV6-2, TRBV6-3 and other indistinguishable V segments were excluded. Later analysis placed DRB1 highest and HLA-C lowest in TCR association rates, which differed by HLA locus. The majority of CMV-associated TCR beta chains were reported as apparently HLA-restricted in a later analysis. In presence/absence analyses, roughly uniform sequencing depth across donors was assumed.

The source of this sequence is a man between 25 and 39 years old in good health and CMV-seronegative. This chain links TRBV4-3 with TRBJ2-1, with a weak D call TRBD1 (6 bases). The specimen sequenced was PBMCs. The CDR3 sequence is CASSPADSSYNEQFF. As DNA, the CDR3 is TGCGCCAGCAGCCCTGCGGACAGCTCCTACAATGAGCAGTTCTTC.